These 21 T cell receptor beta chains were sequenced from one sample in a study of blood T cell repertoires in COVID-19. Assay: immunoSEQ multiplex PCR; the TCRdb copy retains only in-frame clones and omits some. The sample lists 120,000 to 150,000 clones, more than 75% occurring once. The sequenced sample consisted of PBMCs or T cells enriched from blood (not recorded which). All receptors come from a woman aged 25 to 39 with acute COVID-19.

CDR3 DNA: TGTGCCAGCAGGGGACAGCTGAACACTGAAGCTTTCTTT. It encodes CASRGQLNTEAFF. V and J are TRBV25-1 and TRBJ1-1; 7 bases are a match to TRBD1. Per germline, CDR1 MGHDK and CDR2 SYGVNS. The CDR3 extends over 13 amino acids. V gave up 6 bases and J gave up 0 bases; unmatched junction bases: 1.

The rearrangement links TRBV12-3 or TRBV12-4 to TRBJ2-3, with TRBD2 as a possible D gene (5 bases). Between the trimmed V and J ends, which lost 3 bases and 7 bases, there was a span of 11 bases. This CDR3 is built from 13 residues. The CDR3 is CASSFLSGNTQYF. The CDR3, as DNA: TGTGCCAGCAGTTTTCTTTCGGGGAATACGCAGTATTTT.

This chain connects TRBV28 to TRBJ2-2; perhaps TRBD2 as D (6 bases). Germline V gene data show CDR1 as MDHEN and CDR2 as SYDVKM. The CDR3 loop spans 12 amino acids. The V end lost 7 bases, the J end lost 4 bases, and 7 bases lay between the germline ends. The DNA for the CDR3 is TGTGCCAGCACCGGGGGCACCGGGGAGCTGTTTTTT. It translates to CASTGGTGELFF. Combining the CDR3 with reference TRBV28 and TRBJ2-2 gives the whole variable domain DVKVTQSSRYLVKRTGEKVFLECVQDMDHENMFWYRQDPGLGLRLIYFSYDVKMKEKGDIPEGYSVSREKKERFSLILESASTNQTSMYLCASTGGTGELFFGEGSRLTVL.

The chain has TRBV9 and TRBJ2-1; D is undetermined. CDR1 and CDR2 from the germline V gene are SGDLS and YYNGEE. Trimming cost V 0 bases and J 0 bases, with 13 bases left between them. The CDR3 spans 17 residues. The CDR3 protein is CASSVAGNPSSYNEQFF. The DNA for the CDR3 is TGTGCCAGCAGCGTAGCGGGTAACCCAAGCTCCTACAATGAGCAGTTCTTC.

The chain couples TRBV19 to TRBJ2-3, with TRBD2 as a possible D gene (6 bases). Germline V gene lookup returns CDR1 LNHDA and CDR2 SQIVND (reference sequence). This CDR3 has 15 residues. With 1 base removed from V and 1 base from J, the gap between germline ends came to 9 bases. The CDR3 coding sequence is TGTGCCAGTAGTATAGGAGCTAGCGGCACAGATACGCAGTATTTT. It yields the protein CASSIGASGTDTQYF.

The chain carries TRBV5-1 and TRBJ2-1, with TRBD2 matching 12 bases. The trim removed 1 base at V and 0 bases at J, leaving 5 bases unmatched. The CDR3 length is 18 residues. The germline gives CDR1 SGHRS, CDR2 YFSETQ. The CDR3 region has the DNA TGCGCCAGCAGCTTGCTAGCGGGAGGGACCAGCTCCTACAATGAGCAGTTCTTC. The encoded protein is CASSLLAGGTSSYNEQFF. Filled out from reference TRBV5-1 and TRBJ2-1, the complete variable domain reads KAGVTQTPRYLIKTRGQQVTLSCSPISGHRSVSWYQQTPGQGLQFLFEYFSETQRNKGNFPGRFSGRQFSNSRSEMNVSTLELGDSALYLCASSLLAGGTSSYNEQFFGPGTRLTVL.

The chain recombines TRBV7-9 with TRBJ2-7; TRBD2 agrees at 11 bases. The CDR3 length is 18 residues. With 0 bases clipped from V and 4 bases from J, the junction kept 11 bases outside the gene matches. The V gene's germline CDR1 is SEHNR and CDR2 FQNEAQ (reference sequence). CDR3 region: CASSLAGLADLIPYEQYF. The DNA of the CDR3 is TGTGCCAGCAGCTTAGCGGGACTAGCGGACTTAATACCGTACGAGCAGTACTTC. The full variable domain, with the rest looked up from reference TRBV7-9 and TRBJ2-7, is DTGVSQNPRHKITKRGQNVTFRCDPISEHNRLYWYRQTLGQGPEFLTYFQNEAQLEKSRLLSDRFSAERPKGSFSTLEIQRTEQGDSAMYLCASSLAGLADLIPYEQYFGPGTRLTVT.

The rearrangement uses TRBV29-1 and TRBJ2-7; D not certain. Looked up from germline, CDR1 is SQVTM and CDR2 is ANQGSEA. V lost 4 bases to trimming and J lost 0 bases, with 7 bases between them. The CDR3 has 12 residues. The CDR3 here is CSVVGTSYEQYF. CDR3 bases: TGCAGCGTTGTCGGTACCTCCTACGAGCAGTACTTC.

The chain employs TRBV2 and TRBJ2-7; TRBD2 agrees at 11 bases. CDR1 and CDR2 from the germline V gene are SNHLY and FYNNEI. The CDR3 totals 17 residues. With 3 bases clipped from V and 4 bases from J, the junction kept 11 bases outside the gene matches. CDR3 residues: CASSDGLAGRGQYEQYF. The CDR3 nucleotides are TGTGCCAGCAGTGACGGACTAGCGGGTAGGGGTCAATACGAGCAGTACTTC.

This chain links TRBV4-3 with TRBJ1-4; the D is unclear. This CDR3 has 16 residues. V was shortened by 0 bases and J by 1 base, with 9 bases between the two germline ends. CDR1 and CDR2 from the germline V gene are LGHNA and YSLEER. The CDR3 nucleotides read TGCGCCAGCAGCCAAGATATACCCGGAACTAATGAAAAACTGTTTTTT. Translated: CASSQDIPGTNEKLFF.

This clone was observed a handful of times. CDR3 in DNA: TGCGCCAGCAGCCAAGACAGGGGGTCCTTCTACGAGCAGTACTTC. Amino acids: CASSQDRGSFYEQYF. V usage is TRBV4-3 and J usage is TRBJ2-7, with 7 positions matching TRBD1. V lost 0 bases to trimming and J lost 3 bases; unmatched junction nucleotides: 5. This CDR3 has 15 amino acids. CDR1 is LGHNA and CDR2 is YSLEER in the germline V gene.

The rearrangement uses TRBV5-6 and TRBJ1-2, with 7 positions matching TRBD1. CDR3 length: 16 residues. From germline, CDR1 is SGHDT and CDR2 YYEEEE. V lost 4 bases to trimming and J lost 4 bases; unmatched junction nucleotides: 13. CDR3 region: CASSPRPQTGTYGYTF. In nucleotides, the CDR3 is TGTGCCAGCAGCCCCCGGCCACAGACAGGGACCTATGGCTACACCTTC.

This rearrangement joins TRBV6-2 or TRBV6-3 to TRBJ2-3, with 9 nucleotides matching TRBD2. CDR1 is MNHEY and CDR2 is SVGEGT in the germline V gene. Germline trimming cut 0 bases from V and 9 bases from J; bases unmatched to any gene: 13. This CDR3 has 17 residues. The CDR3 sequence: CASSYSASGVSQATQYF. CDR3 nucleotides: TGTGCCAGCAGTTACTCGGCTAGCGGGGTATCACAGGCCACGCAGTATTTT.

This clone was found once. V is TRBV10-3 and J is TRBJ2-1; D is unresolved. Germline-derived CDR1 and CDR2 are ENHRY and SYGVKD. The CDR3 consists of 15 residues. Trimming took 2 bases from V and 0 from J, leaving 8 bases between them. CDR3 region: CAISELRSSYNEQFF. DNA of the CDR3: TGTGCCATCAGTGAGCTACGTAGCTCCTACAATGAGCAGTTCTTC.

CDR3 in amino acids: CASSLGPGQGFYGYTF. As DNA, the CDR3 is TGTGCCAGCAGCTTAGGTCCGGGACAGGGGTTCTATGGCTACACCTTC. This chain joins TRBV7-2 and TRBJ1-2, with 10 nucleotides matching TRBD1. The CDR3 has 16 residues. Trimming at V came to 1 base and at J to 4 bases, leaving 6 bases not matched to a gene. Germline CDR1 and CDR2: SGHTA and FQGNSA.

On this clone itself: Other DNA sequences of this sample code for an identical CDR3. DNA for the CDR3: TGTGCCAGTAGTGCGGGACTGAACACCGGGGAGCTGTTTTTT. Encoded protein: CASSAGLNTGELFF. The chain combines TRBV19 with TRBJ2-2; weak D call: TRBD2 (6 bases). CDR1 and CDR2 from the germline V gene are LNHDA and SQIVND (reference sequence). V shed 5 bases and J shed 1 base, with 8 bases lying between them. The CDR3 consists of 14 residues.

This clone appeared once. This chain connects TRBV3-1 (or the pseudogene TRBV3-2) to TRBJ2-5, with D maybe TRBD2 (5 bases). This CDR3 has 13 amino acids. Trimming cost V 0 bases and J 5 bases, with 7 bases left between them. Germline V gene lookup returns CDR1 LGHDT and CDR2 YNNKEL (reference sequence). The CDR3 coding sequence is TGTGCCAGCAGCCAAGATACGGGGGAGACCCAGTACTTC. The encoded protein is CASSQDTGETQYF.

The chain links TRBV11-2 to TRBJ2-3, with 8 bases fitting TRBD2. CDR1 is SGHAT, CDR2 FQNNGV, per germline. The CDR3 covers 12 residues. V lost 6 bases and J lost 14; bases outside the gene matches: 10. The CDR3 spells CASRTPGLVLYF. In DNA form, the CDR3 reads TGTGCCAGCAGAACCCCGGGACTAGTTCTGTATTTT.

Regarding this clone: An end of the junction differs from the germline gene, which may be a read error. The V call is TRBV7-7, the J call TRBJ2-3; the D gene is possibly TRBD2 (5 bases). This CDR3 has 15 residues. CDR1 is SSHAT and CDR2 is FNYEAQ in the germline V gene (reference sequence). CDR3 sequence (DNA): TGTGCTAGCAGTTCGGAGGTTTCTAGCACAGATACGCAGTATTTT. Its translation: CASSSEVSSTDTQYF.

J is TRBJ2-7 and V is TRBV7-2; the D is unclear. V was pared by 2 bases and J by 6 bases, with 14 bases between. Germline CDR1 SGHTA, CDR2 FQGNSA. This CDR3 has 14 residues. Here the CDR3 DNA reads TGTGCCAGCAGCTTAAAGTCTAGTTTGGGCGAGCAGTACTTC. Its translation: CASSLKSSLGEQYF.

This chain connects TRBV10-1 to TRBJ1-4; TRBD1 aligns across 7 bases. Germline lookup yields CDR1 WNHNN and CDR2 SYGVQD (reference sequence). The CDR3 is 15 residues long. Trimming removed 3 bases from V and 5 bases from J; junction bases left unmatched: 6. The CDR3 nucleotides read TGCGCCAGCAGTGAAGGGGACAGTGAAAATGAAAAACTGTTTTTT. Translation: CASSEGDSENEKLFF.